Presented here are 9 T cell receptor beta chains from one specimen sequenced in a study of blood T cell repertoires in COVID-19 (TCRdb year 2020). Libraries were prepared through the immunoSEQ multiplex PCR assay. TCRdb took over this immuneACCESS table, retaining in-frame rearrangements with V and J assigned. Such tables are incomplete; in checked studies, under half of the missing clones stem from an unresolved V gene, and the remainder is unexplained. This sample is represented by hundreds of thousands of clones; around four fifths of them were singletons. Around 4.5% of the sample rests with the top ten. Source material: peripheral blood. These receptors originate from a woman in her forties or fifties with active or convalescent COVID-19.

This clone was seen just once. The rearrangement links TRBV3-1 (or the pseudogene TRBV3-2) to TRBJ1-3; 10 positions match TRBD1. Trimming at V came to 5 bases and at J to 7 bases, leaving 5 bases not matched to a gene. The CDR3 runs to 14 residues. CDR1 and CDR2 (germline): LGHDT, YNNKEL (reference sequence). In DNA, the CDR3 is TGTGCCAGCAGCACCCGGGACAGGGGTAACACCATATATTTT. It is translated as CASSTRDRGNTIYF.

A word on this clone: The limits of the CDR3 on the DNA are not certain, so only TCRdb's listed CDR3 is given. This rearrangement joins TRBV21-1 to TRBJ2-1; the listed D gene, TRBD2, was not tested against the DNA. TRBV21-1 constitutes a pseudogene. The CDR3 is made up of 18 amino acids, end residues included. CDR3: CASSKGLVAGGTYNEQFF.

The gene calls are TRBV6-5 and TRBJ2-3; a weak D match, TRBD1 (6 bases). Germline V lookup: CDR1 MNHEY, CDR2 SVGAGI. V was trimmed by 7 bases and J by 4 bases, leaving 15 bases between them. This CDR3 has 14 residues. In DNA, the CDR3 is TGTGCCAGCAAACGGGCAGGGGTCCCAGATACGCAGTATTTT. This encodes CASKRAGVPDTQYF.

The chain recombines TRBV18 with TRBJ2-7, with 7 bases lining up with TRBD1. The CDR3 runs to 13 residues. The junction had 3 bases not matched to a gene; V was cut back by 4 bases and J by 3 bases. Germline CDR1 reads KGHSH; CDR2 reads LQKENI. The CDR3 spells CASSLTGDYEQYF. In DNA form, the CDR3 reads TGTGCCAGCTCACTCACAGGGGACTACGAGCAGTACTTC. Variable domain in full (rest from reference TRBV18 and TRBJ2-7): NAGVMQNPRHLVRRRGQEARLRCSPMKGHSHVYWYRQLPEEGLKFMVYLQKENIIDESGMPKERFSAEFPKEGPSILRIQQVVRGDSAAYFCASSLTGDYEQYFGPGTRLTVT.

This clone was picked up a small number of times. V gene TRBV5-4 combines with J gene TRBJ2-1; 7 bases are a match to TRBD2. CDR1 is SGHNT, CDR2 YYREEE, per germline (reference sequence). V lost 2 bases, J lost 0 bases, and 8 bases stayed unmatched. The CDR3 contains 17 residues. CDR3 protein: CASSFLTSPSSYNEQFF. In nucleotides, the CDR3 is TGTGCCAGCAGCTTCCTGACTAGCCCGAGCTCCTACAATGAGCAGTTCTTC.

This chain links TRBV27 with TRBJ1-1; possible D gene TRBD1, 6 bases. This CDR3 is built from 15 residues. CDR1 and CDR2 (germline): MNHEY, SMNVEV (reference sequence). V lost 6 bases to trimming and J lost 4 bases, with 18 bases between them. The CDR3 DNA follows: TGTGCCAGCAGGCCCCGTCTGGGGGCAGGCACTGAAGCTTTCTTT. Its protein is CASRPRLGAGTEAFF.

The chain couples TRBV5-1 to TRBJ2-1; possibly TRBD2 for D (6 bases). Per germline, CDR1 SGHRS and CDR2 YFSETQ. This CDR3 region has 15 residues. V lost 2 bases and J 0 bases, leaving 9 bases between the germline ends. CDR3 protein: CASSFPSDSYNEQFF. The CDR3 bases are TGCGCCAGCAGCTTTCCTAGCGACTCCTACAATGAGCAGTTCTTC.

V is TRBV19 and J is TRBJ1-5; the D gene is possibly TRBD1 (6 bases). The CDR3 contains 16 residues. V lost 7 bases and J 1 base, leaving 17 bases between the germline ends. Germline V gene lookup returns CDR1 LNHDA and CDR2 SQIVND (reference sequence). CDR3 loop: CASTIQGIRSNQPQHF. The CDR3 DNA sequence: TGTGCCAGTACCATCCAGGGGATACGAAGCAATCAGCCCCAGCATTTT.

The chain joins TRBV29-1 to TRBJ1-4, with 8 bases fitting TRBD1. Looked up from germline, CDR1 is SQVTM and CDR2 is ANQGSEA. The CDR3 covers 14 residues. The V segment lost 5 bases and the J segment 4 bases; nucleotides outside the gene matches: 6. For the CDR3, the DNA is TGCAGCGTTCGGACAGGGTTAAATAATGAAAAACTGTTTTTT. It specifies CSVRTGLNNEKLFF. Variable domain in full (rest from reference TRBV29-1 and TRBJ1-4): SAVISQKPSRDICQRGTSLTIQCQVDSQVTMMFWYRQQPGQSLTLIATANQGSEATYESGFVIDKFPISRPNLTFSTLTVSNMSPEDSSIYLCSVRTGLNNEKLFFGSGTQLSVL.